This is a list of T cell receptor beta chains from one sample in a study of blood T cell repertoires in COVID-19. The data were produced by immunoSEQ multiplex PCR, yet TCRdb's version contains in-frame clones alone and is incomplete. The table includes about 200,000 clones, approximately 80% detected once. The sequencing input was peripheral blood. Receptors were obtained from a human donor in a cohort sampled during active COVID-19. Both conserved end residues are part of each CDR3. A D gene is named only where the DNA matches it firmly. A clone size is listed for some rows: how often the clone was seen (once, few, many), or a class if it is expanded.

j_call: TRBJ2-2
v_call: TRBV9
clone_size: once
d_call: -
cdr3_nt: TGTGCCAGCAGCGTAGCTTTGAACACCGGGGAGCTGTTTTTT
cdr3_aa: CASSVALNTGELFF

j_call: TRBJ2-1
v_call: TRBV7-9
clone_size: -
d_call: -
cdr3_nt: TGTGCCAGCAGCTTAACAGGGCTTGAGCAGTTCTTC
cdr3_aa: CASSLTGLEQFF

j_call: TRBJ2-3
v_call: TRBV18
clone_size: -
d_call: TRBD2
cdr3_nt: TGTGCCAGCTCACCCGCTAGCGGGAGGGAAGATACGCAGTATTTT
cdr3_aa: CASSPASGREDTQYF

j_call: TRBJ1-5
v_call: TRBV5-5
clone_size: once
d_call: -
cdr3_nt: TGTGCCAGCAGCCCGGAGGGGTCGGGGCAGCCCCAGCATTTT
cdr3_aa: CASSPEGSGQPQHF

j_call: TRBJ2-2
v_call: TRBV28
clone_size: -
d_call: -
cdr3_nt: TGTGCCAGCAGTTTAGGAGGGAGCCGTACCGGGGAGCTGTTTTTT
cdr3_aa: CASSLGGSRTGELFF

j_call: TRBJ2-5
v_call: TRBV9
clone_size: -
d_call: -
cdr3_nt: TGTGCCAGCAGCCCAGGGGACTACCAGCAAGAGACCCAGTACTTC
cdr3_aa: CASSPGDYQQETQYF

j_call: TRBJ2-2
v_call: TRBV5-3
clone_size: once
d_call: TRBD1
cdr3_nt: TGTGCCAGAAGCTTAGGGACAGAAGCGAACACCGGGGAGCTGTTTTTT
cdr3_aa: CARSLGTEANTGELFF

j_call: TRBJ2-3
v_call: TRBV27
clone_size: -
d_call: -
cdr3_nt: TGTGCCAGCAGTTTATTCCGGGAGTTGAGAACAGATACGCAGTATTTT
cdr3_aa: CASSLFRELRTDTQYF

j_call: TRBJ2-3
v_call: TRBV6-4
clone_size: -
d_call: TRBD2
cdr3_nt: TGTGCCAGCAGTGACTCCGGGACTAGCGGGACAGATACGCAGTATTTT
cdr3_aa: CASSDSGTSGTDTQYF

j_call: TRBJ2-1
v_call: TRBV19
clone_size: -
d_call: -
cdr3_nt: TGTGCCAGTAGTATAGGGCCTAGCGCCTTCAATGAGCAGTTCTTC
cdr3_aa: CASSIGPSAFNEQFF

j_call: TRBJ1-5
v_call: TRBV6-5
clone_size: few
d_call: -
cdr3_nt: TGTGCCAGCGCCGCCTGGCAGGGTCAGGATCAGCCCCAGCATTTT
cdr3_aa: CASAAWQGQDQPQHF

j_call: TRBJ2-3
v_call: TRBV27
clone_size: -
d_call: -
cdr3_nt: TGTGCCAGCAGTTGGGGTCACGGGGAAAACACAGATACGCAGTATTTT
cdr3_aa: CASSWGHGENTDTQYF

j_call: TRBJ2-5
v_call: TRBV6-2/TRBV6-3
clone_size: -
d_call: TRBD2
cdr3_nt: TGTGCCAGCAGTTACTCGGGCGGGAGAGCAGAGACCCAGTACTTC
cdr3_aa: CASSYSGGRAETQYF

j_call: TRBJ2-1
v_call: TRBV5-1
clone_size: -
d_call: TRBD2
cdr3_nt: TGCGCCAGCAGCCCCCCAGCGGGAGGGGGGGGGAATGAGCAGTTCTTC
cdr3_aa: CASSPPAGGGGNEQFF

j_call: TRBJ2-3
v_call: TRBV5-1
clone_size: -
d_call: TRBD2
cdr3_nt: TGCGCCAGCAGCATTGAGTCTAGCGGGCTTAGCACAGATACGCAGTATTTT
cdr3_aa: CASSIESSGLSTDTQYF

j_call: TRBJ2-5
v_call: TRBV10-2
clone_size: -
d_call: -
cdr3_nt: TGCGCCAGCAGGGCCGGAGGCTCTCGATGGCGGCAAGAGACCCAGTACTTC
cdr3_aa: CASRAGGSRWRQETQYF

j_call: TRBJ1-6
v_call: TRBV3-1/TRBV3-2
clone_size: -
d_call: -
cdr3_nt: TGTGCCAGCAGCCCCGCCTATATTTCACCCCTCCACTTT
cdr3_aa: CASSPAYISPLHF

j_call: TRBJ2-2
v_call: TRBV27
clone_size: -
d_call: -
cdr3_nt: TGTGCCAGCAGCCCTTATTTCGAGGACATCACCGGGGAGCTGTTTTTT
cdr3_aa: CASSPYFEDITGELFF

j_call: TRBJ2-2
v_call: TRBV3-1/TRBV3-2
clone_size: -
d_call: TRBD2
cdr3_nt: TGTGCCAGCAGCCAAGAGTCGCTAGCGGGAGCGGTCGGGGAGCTGTTTTTT
cdr3_aa: CASSQESLAGAVGELFF

j_call: TRBJ2-7
v_call: TRBV28
clone_size: -
d_call: TRBD2
cdr3_nt: TGTGCCAGCAGTTCGCGACTAGCGGGAGGGGGCTCCTACGAGCAGTACTTC
cdr3_aa: CASSSRLAGGGSYEQYF

j_call: TRBJ2-1
v_call: TRBV3-1/TRBV3-2
clone_size: -
d_call: -
cdr3_nt: TGTGCCAGCAGCTACCGGGACTTCCTCTCCTACAATGAGCAGTTCTTC
cdr3_aa: CASSYRDFLSYNEQFF

j_call: TRBJ2-2
v_call: TRBV5-1
clone_size: -
d_call: TRBD2
cdr3_nt: TGCGCCAGCTCAGGACTAGCGGGAGTTTCGGGCACCGGGGAGCTGTTTTTT
cdr3_aa: CASSGLAGVSGTGELFF

j_call: TRBJ2-7
v_call: TRBV7-2
clone_size: -
d_call: -
cdr3_nt: TGTGCCAGCAGCTTAGAGCACAGTTCCTACGAGCAGTACTTC
cdr3_aa: CASSLEHSSYEQYF

j_call: TRBJ2-7
v_call: TRBV7-9
clone_size: -
d_call: TRBD2
cdr3_nt: TGTGCCAGCAGCTTGGGACTAGCGCAAGGTGTGCAGTACTTC
cdr3_aa: CASSLGLAQGVQYF

j_call: TRBJ2-5
v_call: TRBV4-2
clone_size: -
d_call: -
cdr3_nt: TGTGCCAGCAGCCGGACGAAAGGGGCCCAAGAGACCCAGTACTTC
cdr3_aa: CASSRTKGAQETQYF

j_call: TRBJ2-7
v_call: TRBV5-1
clone_size: -
d_call: TRBD2
cdr3_nt: TGCGCCAGCAGCCCTTCTGAGGCGGGAGGGTTGGGCTCCTACGAGCAGTACTTC
cdr3_aa: CASSPSEAGGLGSYEQYF

j_call: TRBJ2-5
v_call: TRBV5-3
clone_size: few
d_call: -
cdr3_nt: TGTGCCAGAAGCTTACACAGGGAGGAGACCCAGTACTTC
cdr3_aa: CARSLHREETQYF

j_call: TRBJ2-1
v_call: TRBV5-1
clone_size: -
d_call: TRBD2
cdr3_nt: TGCGCCAGCAGCTTGGGAGGCGGGAGGACCTACAATGAGCAGTTCTTC
cdr3_aa: CASSLGGGRTYNEQFF

j_call: TRBJ2-1
v_call: TRBV28
clone_size: -
d_call: TRBD2
cdr3_nt: TGTGCCAGTCTGACCGGGACTAGCGCTAATGAGCAGTTCTTC
cdr3_aa: CASLTGTSANEQFF

j_call: TRBJ2-1
v_call: TRBV7-9
clone_size: few
d_call: -
cdr3_nt: TGTGCCAGCAGCTGGGGCCGTAATGAGCAGTTCTTC
cdr3_aa: CASSWGRNEQFF

j_call: TRBJ2-7
v_call: TRBV28
clone_size: -
d_call: -
cdr3_nt: TGTGCCAGCGGCCGGGGCTACGAGCAGTACTTC
cdr3_aa: CASGRGYEQYF

j_call: TRBJ2-7
v_call: TRBV28
clone_size: -
d_call: TRBD2
cdr3_nt: TGTGCCAGCAGTTACCAGCGGGAGGCGGATGAGCAGTACTTC
cdr3_aa: CASSYQREADEQYF

j_call: TRBJ1-5
v_call: TRBV7-8
clone_size: many
d_call: -
cdr3_nt: TGTGCCAGCAGCTTAGCACCAGGGGACCAGCCCCAGCATTTT
cdr3_aa: CASSLAPGDQPQHF

j_call: TRBJ1-1
v_call: TRBV11-2
clone_size: -
d_call: TRBD1
cdr3_nt: TGTGCCAGCAGCTTGACAGGGGGCTTATACACTGAAGCTTTCTTT
cdr3_aa: CASSLTGGLYTEAFF

j_call: TRBJ2-5
v_call: TRBV18
clone_size: once
d_call: -
cdr3_nt: TGTGCCAGCTCACCTCCCGGGACATCGCAAGAGACCCAGTACTTC
cdr3_aa: CASSPPGTSQETQYF

j_call: TRBJ2-1
v_call: TRBV27
clone_size: -
d_call: TRBD2
cdr3_nt: TGTGCCAGCAGTAAACCGGGACTAGCGGAGTACAATGAGCAGTTCTTC
cdr3_aa: CASSKPGLAEYNEQFF

j_call: TRBJ2-1
v_call: TRBV5-1
clone_size: -
d_call: TRBD1
cdr3_nt: TGCGCCAGCAGGTACCGACAGGGGGCCGATGAGCAGTTCTTC
cdr3_aa: CASRYRQGADEQFF

j_call: TRBJ2-3
v_call: TRBV7-9
clone_size: -
d_call: -
cdr3_nt: TGTGCCAGCAGCTTACGGTCGGATACGCAGTATTTT
cdr3_aa: CASSLRSDTQYF

j_call: TRBJ2-7
v_call: TRBV13
clone_size: -
d_call: TRBD1
cdr3_nt: TGTGCCAGCAGCTCCGGGACAGGGACCTACGAGCAGTACTTC
cdr3_aa: CASSSGTGTYEQYF

j_call: TRBJ1-2
v_call: TRBV18
clone_size: -
d_call: TRBD1
cdr3_nt: TGTGCCAGCTCACTACAGGGGGGTCTAGGCTACACCTTC
cdr3_aa: CASSLQGGLGYTF

j_call: TRBJ2-1
v_call: TRBV28
clone_size: -
d_call: TRBD2
cdr3_nt: TGTGCCAGCAGTTTATCGCCAAGGACTAGCGGCACCTTTGGTGAGCAGTTCTTC
cdr3_aa: CASSLSPRTSGTFGEQFF

j_call: TRBJ1-4
v_call: TRBV7-8
clone_size: -
d_call: -
cdr3_nt: TGTGCCAGCAGCTCCGGACAGCGTTTAAATGAAAAACTGTTTTTT
cdr3_aa: CASSSGQRLNEKLFF

j_call: TRBJ1-6
v_call: TRBV20-1
clone_size: -
d_call: -
cdr3_nt: TGCAGTGCTAGTCAACAGATGTCCAATTCACCCCTCCACTTT
cdr3_aa: CSASQQMSNSPLHF

j_call: TRBJ2-7
v_call: TRBV19
clone_size: -
d_call: TRBD2
cdr3_nt: TGTGCCAGTAGTAAGCGGGGGGGTTTCTACGAGCAGTACTTC
cdr3_aa: CASSKRGGFYEQYF

j_call: TRBJ2-1
v_call: TRBV27
clone_size: -
d_call: TRBD1
cdr3_nt: TGTGCCAGCAGTTTGGGTACAGGGGGCCTCTACAATGAGCAGTTCTTC
cdr3_aa: CASSLGTGGLYNEQFF

j_call: TRBJ2-3
v_call: TRBV5-8
clone_size: -
d_call: -
cdr3_nt: TGTGCCAGCAGCTTTCGAGGCGGGAGCACAGATACGCAGTATTTT
cdr3_aa: CASSFRGGSTDTQYF

j_call: TRBJ2-7
v_call: TRBV5-1
clone_size: -
d_call: -
cdr3_nt: TGCGCCAGCAGCTCGGACAGCAATACCTACGAGCAGTACTTC
cdr3_aa: CASSSDSNTYEQYF

j_call: TRBJ1-2
v_call: TRBV15
clone_size: -
d_call: -
cdr3_nt: TGTGCCACCAGCAGAGATTTAACAGCCTATGGCTACACCTTC
cdr3_aa: CATSRDLTAYGYTF

j_call: TRBJ1-2
v_call: TRBV29-1
clone_size: -
d_call: -
cdr3_nt: TGCAGCGTGATGGCGAGGCGGAACTATGGCTACACCTTC
cdr3_aa: CSVMARRNYGYTF

j_call: TRBJ1-1
v_call: TRBV28
clone_size: -
d_call: -
cdr3_nt: TGTGCCAGCTACTCACGGGGGGGCGCTGGGACTGAAGCTTTCTTT
cdr3_aa: CASYSRGGAGTEAFF

j_call: TRBJ1-1
v_call: TRBV4-1
clone_size: -
d_call: -
cdr3_nt: TGCGCCAGCAGCCAAGTGGGCAGGGTCAGCATGAACACTGAAGCTTTCTTT
cdr3_aa: CASSQVGRVSMNTEAFF

j_call: TRBJ2-7
v_call: TRBV28
clone_size: many
d_call: TRBD2
cdr3_nt: TGTGCCAGCCAAACTTCCGGGACTAGCGGGTCCTACCCCTACGAGCAGTACTTC
cdr3_aa: CASQTSGTSGSYPYEQYF

j_call: TRBJ2-3
v_call: TRBV29-1
clone_size: -
d_call: -
cdr3_nt: TGCAGCGTCGCTATATTGCCAGGGGCAGAGGCAGATACGCAGTATTTT
cdr3_aa: CSVAILPGAEADTQYF

j_call: TRBJ1-5
v_call: TRBV6-6
clone_size: -
d_call: TRBD1
cdr3_nt: TGTGCCAGCAGGCAACCGGGACAGGGTAATCAGCCCCAGCATTTT
cdr3_aa: CASRQPGQGNQPQHF

j_call: TRBJ1-1
v_call: TRBV14
clone_size: once
d_call: -
cdr3_nt: TGTGCCAGCAGCCGCTATCAAGTGAACACTGAAGCTTTCTTT
cdr3_aa: CASSRYQVNTEAFF

j_call: TRBJ2-7
v_call: TRBV28
clone_size: -
d_call: -
cdr3_nt: TGTGCCAGCACCACACAGGGCCCCTACGAGCAGTACTTC
cdr3_aa: CASTTQGPYEQYF

j_call: TRBJ2-3
v_call: TRBV2
clone_size: -
d_call: TRBD2
cdr3_nt: TGTGCCAGCAGACTAGCGGGAATTTCAGATACGCAGTATTTT
cdr3_aa: CASRLAGISDTQYF

j_call: TRBJ2-1
v_call: TRBV4-2
clone_size: once
d_call: TRBD1
cdr3_nt: TGTGCCAGCAGCCAAGATTTTCCAGGGGGATACAATGAGCAGTTCTTC
cdr3_aa: CASSQDFPGGYNEQFF

j_call: TRBJ2-3
v_call: TRBV5-1
clone_size: -
d_call: -
cdr3_nt: TGCGCCAGCAGCTTGACGACGGGCCGCGGGGATACGCAGTATTTT
cdr3_aa: CASSLTTGRGDTQYF